Listed below are T cell receptor beta chains from one sample, sequenced in a study of shared clonotypes between healthy human individuals. Clones were sequenced by immunoSEQ multiplex PCR, and TCRdb holds only the in-frame ones, with some missing. The sample comprises about 1.5 million clones, approximately 98% of which are singletons, and 0.4% to 0.45% rests with the top ten. The sequencing input was naive CD4+ T cells sorted from blood. Source of these receptors: a man aged 30 to 45 in good health. Both conserved end residues are part of each CDR3. D genes are given only for firm matches. A row's size may be missing; if present it is once, few, many or a size class.

j_gene: TRBJ2-7
len: 12
v_gene: TRBV29-1
d_gene: TRBD1
abundance: NA
CDR3aa: CSVGIGGNEQYF
CDR3nt: TGCAGCGTGGGCATAGGGGGCAACGAGCAGTACTTC

j_gene: TRBJ2-3
len: 17
v_gene: TRBV11-2
d_gene: NA
abundance: NA
CDR3aa: CASSLLPGTIVPDTQYF
CDR3nt: TGTGCCAGCAGCTTACTGCCCGGGACGATAGTTCCAGATACGCAGTATTTT

j_gene: TRBJ2-5
len: 14
v_gene: TRBV2
d_gene: NA
abundance: NA
CDR3aa: CASSDGRAVETQYF
CDR3nt: TGTGCCAGCAGTGATGGCCGCGCGGTAGAGACCCAGTACTTC

j_gene: TRBJ2-2
len: 17
v_gene: TRBV11-2
d_gene: NA
abundance: NA
CDR3aa: CASTQTPQRVNTGELFF
CDR3nt: TGTGCCAGCACCCAAACCCCCCAGCGGGTGAACACCGGGGAGCTGTTTTTT

j_gene: TRBJ1-1
len: 13
v_gene: TRBV6-6
d_gene: NA
abundance: NA
CDR3aa: CASSYPQGTSAFF
CDR3nt: TGTGCCAGCAGTTACCCACAAGGCACTTCGGCTTTCTTT

j_gene: TRBJ2-7
len: 15
v_gene: TRBV28
d_gene: TRBD1
abundance: once
CDR3aa: CASSLGQGWTYEQYF
CDR3nt: TGTGCCAGCAGTTTAGGACAGGGGTGGACCTACGAGCAGTACTTC

j_gene: TRBJ2-1
len: 13
v_gene: TRBV29-1
d_gene: TRBD2
abundance: NA
CDR3aa: CSVHPVIAGDQFF
CDR3nt: TGCAGCGTCCACCCGGTAATAGCGGGAGATCAGTTCTTC

j_gene: TRBJ1-5
len: 12
v_gene: TRBV6-1
d_gene: NA
abundance: NA
CDR3aa: CASSFGGQPQHF
CDR3nt: TGTGCCAGCAGTTTCGGGGGTCAGCCCCAGCATTTT

j_gene: TRBJ2-3
len: 12
v_gene: TRBV30
d_gene: NA
abundance: NA
CDR3aa: CAWSPGADTQYF
CDR3nt: TGTGCCTGGAGCCCGGGGGCAGATACGCAGTATTTT

j_gene: TRBJ2-2
len: 12
v_gene: TRBV5-4
d_gene: NA
abundance: NA
CDR3aa: CASSGRAGELFF
CDR3nt: TGTGCCAGCAGCGGAAGGGCCGGGGAGCTGTTTTTT

j_gene: TRBJ2-7
len: 15
v_gene: TRBV5-1
d_gene: NA
abundance: NA
CDR3aa: CASSLNRGSSYEQYF
CDR3nt: TGCGCCAGCAGCTTAAATAGGGGTAGTTCCTACGAGCAGTACTTC

j_gene: TRBJ2-6
len: 13
v_gene: TRBV28
d_gene: NA
abundance: once
CDR3aa: CASSTSGANVLTF
CDR3nt: TGTGCCAGCTCAACCTCTGGGGCCAACGTCCTGACTTTC

j_gene: TRBJ2-7
len: 17
v_gene: TRBV4-1
d_gene: TRBD1
abundance: NA
CDR3aa: CASSQDLQGGLSYEQYF
CDR3nt: TGCGCCAGCAGCCAAGATTTACAGGGGGGCCTCTCCTACGAGCAGTACTTC

j_gene: TRBJ2-7
len: 18
v_gene: TRBV5-8
d_gene: TRBD2
abundance: NA
CDR3aa: CASSLGGLAGFSSYEQYF
CDR3nt: TGTGCCAGCAGCTTGGGCGGACTAGCGGGGTTCAGCTCCTACGAGCAGTACTTC

j_gene: TRBJ2-2
len: 15
v_gene: TRBV15
d_gene: NA
abundance: NA
CDR3aa: CATSRDLRGTGELFF
CDR3nt: TGTGCCACCAGCAGAGATTTACGGGGCACCGGGGAGCTGTTTTTT

j_gene: TRBJ2-3
len: 14
v_gene: TRBV15
d_gene: NA
abundance: NA
CDR3aa: CATSRDQSTDTQYF
CDR3nt: TGTGCCACCAGCAGAGATCAGAGCACAGATACGCAGTATTTT

j_gene: TRBJ1-2
len: 13
v_gene: TRBV4-1
d_gene: NA
abundance: NA
CDR3aa: CASSLTGNYGYTF
CDR3nt: TGCGCCAGCAGCCTGACGGGGAACTATGGCTACACCTTC

j_gene: TRBJ1-1
len: 13
v_gene: TRBV12-5
d_gene: NA
abundance: NA
CDR3aa: CASGLLGGTEAFF
CDR3nt: TGTGCTAGTGGTTTGTTGGGGGGCACTGAAGCTTTCTTT

j_gene: TRBJ1-2
len: 11
v_gene: TRBV20-1
d_gene: TRBD1
abundance: NA
CDR3aa: CSARGPYGYTF
CDR3nt: TGCAGTGCCAGGGGGCCCTATGGCTACACCTTC

j_gene: TRBJ1-3
len: 16
v_gene: TRBV27
d_gene: NA
abundance: NA
CDR3aa: CASRPRSQGSGNTIYF
CDR3nt: TGTGCCAGCAGGCCCCGTTCACAGGGATCTGGAAACACCATATATTTT

j_gene: TRBJ1-4
len: 14
v_gene: TRBV5-1
d_gene: NA
abundance: NA
CDR3aa: CASSFAPQPEKLFF
CDR3nt: TGCGCCAGCAGCTTTGCACCCCAACCCGAAAAACTGTTTTTT

j_gene: TRBJ2-7
len: 14
v_gene: TRBV28
d_gene: TRBD1
abundance: NA
CDR3aa: CASSFRNRGEEQYF
CDR3nt: TGTGCCAGCAGTTTCCGAAACAGGGGCGAGGAGCAGTACTTC

j_gene: TRBJ2-3
len: 15
v_gene: TRBV5-1
d_gene: TRBD1
abundance: NA
CDR3aa: CASSLGQGEIDTQYF
CDR3nt: TGCGCCAGCAGCTTGGGACAGGGGGAGATAGATACGCAGTATTTT

j_gene: TRBJ2-5
len: 13
v_gene: TRBV7-6
d_gene: NA
abundance: NA
CDR3aa: CASSLILKETQYF
CDR3nt: TGTGCCAGCAGCTTAATCCTGAAAGAGACCCAGTACTTC

j_gene: TRBJ2-7
len: 16
v_gene: TRBV7-2
d_gene: NA
abundance: NA
CDR3aa: CASSSYRWKSSYEQYF
CDR3nt: TGTGCCAGCAGCTCCTATCGATGGAAGAGCTCCTACGAGCAGTACTTC

j_gene: TRBJ2-3
len: 13
v_gene: TRBV6-5
d_gene: NA
abundance: NA
CDR3aa: CASSQIPPDTQYF
CDR3nt: TGTGCCAGCAGTCAAATCCCCCCAGATACGCAGTATTTT

j_gene: TRBJ2-5
len: 14
v_gene: TRBV27
d_gene: TRBD1
abundance: NA
CDR3aa: CASATMTGEETQYF
CDR3nt: TGTGCCAGCGCCACAATGACAGGGGAGGAGACCCAGTACTTC

j_gene: TRBJ2-3
len: 15
v_gene: TRBV7-3
d_gene: TRBD1
abundance: NA
CDR3aa: CASSSPGTGVDTQYF
CDR3nt: TGTGCCAGCAGCTCACCTGGGACAGGGGTAGATACGCAGTATTTT

j_gene: TRBJ1-5
len: 14
v_gene: TRBV6-1
d_gene: NA
abundance: NA
CDR3aa: CASSVQTNNQPQHF
CDR3nt: TGTGCCAGCAGTGTTCAGACGAACAATCAGCCCCAGCATTTT

j_gene: TRBJ2-7
len: 13
v_gene: TRBV18
d_gene: NA
abundance: NA
CDR3aa: CASSPGREYEQYF
CDR3nt: TGTGCCAGCTCACCGGGACGGGAGTACGAGCAGTACTTC

j_gene: TRBJ1-5
len: 16
v_gene: TRBV28
d_gene: NA
abundance: NA
CDR3aa: CASSFSQGRSNQPQHF
CDR3nt: TGTGCCAGCAGTTTTAGTCAGGGACGTAGCAATCAGCCCCAGCATTTT

j_gene: TRBJ2-2
len: 13
v_gene: TRBV13
d_gene: NA
abundance: once
CDR3aa: CASSLRFRAELFF
CDR3nt: TGTGCCAGCAGCTTAAGGTTCCGGGCGGAGCTGTTTTTT

j_gene: TRBJ2-1
len: 15
v_gene: TRBV2
d_gene: TRBD2
abundance: NA
CDR3aa: CASSDGGGGFDEQFF
CDR3nt: TGTGCCAGCAGTGACGGCGGGGGAGGGTTCGATGAGCAGTTCTTC

j_gene: TRBJ2-7
len: 14
v_gene: TRBV5-8
d_gene: NA
abundance: NA
CDR3aa: CASSLSSAEYEQYF
CDR3nt: TGTGCCAGCAGCTTGAGTAGCGCCGAGTACGAGCAGTACTTC

j_gene: TRBJ2-7
len: 13
v_gene: TRBV28
d_gene: NA
abundance: NA
CDR3aa: CASTPGGGYEQYF
CDR3nt: TGTGCCAGCACCCCAGGGGGGGGCTACGAGCAGTACTTC

j_gene: TRBJ2-1
len: 13
v_gene: TRBV15
d_gene: TRBD2
abundance: once
CDR3aa: CATSRDLLAGVFF
CDR3nt: TGTGCCACCAGCAGAGATTTACTAGCGGGAGTATTCTTC

j_gene: TRBJ2-5
len: 19
v_gene: TRBV7-9
d_gene: TRBD2
abundance: once
CDR3aa: CASSLGGLARNIYQETQYF
CDR3nt: TGTGCCAGCAGCTTAGGGGGACTAGCGAGAAACATTTACCAAGAGACCCAGTACTTC

j_gene: TRBJ2-7
len: 13
v_gene: TRBV6-1
d_gene: NA
abundance: NA
CDR3aa: CASSETQPYEQYF
CDR3nt: TGTGCCAGCAGTGAAACACAGCCCTACGAGCAGTACTTC

j_gene: TRBJ1-2
len: 13
v_gene: TRBV2
d_gene: NA
abundance: NA
CDR3aa: CASSRDMVYGYTF
CDR3nt: TGTGCCAGCAGTAGGGACATGGTCTATGGCTACACCTTC

j_gene: TRBJ2-1
len: 14
v_gene: TRBV27
d_gene: TRBD1
abundance: NA
CDR3aa: CASSWDRLYNEQFF
CDR3nt: TGTGCCAGCAGTTGGGACAGATTGTACAATGAGCAGTTCTTC

j_gene: TRBJ2-2
len: 17
v_gene: TRBV9
d_gene: NA
abundance: NA
CDR3aa: CASSVTLRQKTIGELFF
CDR3nt: TGTGCCAGCAGCGTAACCCTTCGACAGAAAACTATCGGGGAGCTGTTTTTT

j_gene: TRBJ2-3
len: 15
v_gene: TRBV7-8
d_gene: NA
abundance: NA
CDR3aa: CASSPRTVSTDTQYF
CDR3nt: TGTGCCAGCAGCCCTCGGACTGTAAGCACAGATACGCAGTATTTT

j_gene: TRBJ2-7
len: 16
v_gene: TRBV11-1
d_gene: NA
abundance: NA
CDR3aa: CASSSPAGASSYEQYF
CDR3nt: TGTGCCAGCAGCTCTCCCGCCGGGGCAAGCTCCTACGAGCAGTACTTC

j_gene: TRBJ2-3
len: 13
v_gene: TRBV5-1
d_gene: NA
abundance: NA
CDR3aa: CASSGEPTDTQYF
CDR3nt: TGCGCCAGCTCCGGGGAGCCCACAGATACGCAGTATTTT

j_gene: TRBJ2-1
len: 16
v_gene: TRBV7-2
d_gene: TRBD1
abundance: NA
CDR3aa: CASSLGGQGAIDEQFF
CDR3nt: TGTGCCAGCAGCTTAGGTGGGCAGGGGGCGATCGATGAGCAGTTCTTC

j_gene: TRBJ2-1
len: 16
v_gene: TRBV18
d_gene: TRBD2
abundance: NA
CDR3aa: CASSPPPDGLAGEQFF
CDR3nt: TGTGCCAGCTCACCACCCCCCGACGGACTAGCGGGCGAGCAGTTCTTC

j_gene: TRBJ2-7
len: 15
v_gene: TRBV7-8
d_gene: TRBD1
abundance: once
CDR3aa: CASRYRRDRGYEQYF
CDR3nt: TGTGCCAGCAGGTATCGGCGGGACAGGGGCTACGAGCAGTACTTC

j_gene: TRBJ1-5
len: 14
v_gene: TRBV9
d_gene: NA
abundance: NA
CDR3aa: CASSVEQGDQPQHF
CDR3nt: TGTGCCAGCAGCGTAGAACAGGGAGATCAGCCCCAGCATTTT